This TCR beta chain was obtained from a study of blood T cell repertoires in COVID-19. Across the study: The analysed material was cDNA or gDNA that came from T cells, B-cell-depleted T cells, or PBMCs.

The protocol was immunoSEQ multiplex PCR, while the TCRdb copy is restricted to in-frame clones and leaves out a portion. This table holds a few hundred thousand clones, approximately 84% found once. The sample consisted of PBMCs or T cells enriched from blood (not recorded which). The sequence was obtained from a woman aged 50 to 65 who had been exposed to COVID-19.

The CDR3, as DNA: TGTGCCAGCAGCTTAACCGGGGGGGGCGTCGACGAGCAGTACTTC. Residues: CASSLTGGGVDEQYF. The V gene is TRBV11-2, the J gene TRBJ2-7; 8 bases agree with TRBD2. The CDR3 spans 15 residues. The ends lost 2 bases at V and 5 bases at J; junction bases unmatched: 8. Germline CDR1 is SGHAT and CDR2 is FQNNGV. Full variable domain (missing parts from reference TRBV11-2 and TRBJ2-7): EAGVAQSPRYKIIEKRQSVAFWCNPISGHATLYWYQQILGQGPKLLIQFQNNGVVDDSQLPKDRFSAERLKGVDSTLKIQPAKLEDSAVYLCASSLTGGGVDEQYFGPGTRLTVT.